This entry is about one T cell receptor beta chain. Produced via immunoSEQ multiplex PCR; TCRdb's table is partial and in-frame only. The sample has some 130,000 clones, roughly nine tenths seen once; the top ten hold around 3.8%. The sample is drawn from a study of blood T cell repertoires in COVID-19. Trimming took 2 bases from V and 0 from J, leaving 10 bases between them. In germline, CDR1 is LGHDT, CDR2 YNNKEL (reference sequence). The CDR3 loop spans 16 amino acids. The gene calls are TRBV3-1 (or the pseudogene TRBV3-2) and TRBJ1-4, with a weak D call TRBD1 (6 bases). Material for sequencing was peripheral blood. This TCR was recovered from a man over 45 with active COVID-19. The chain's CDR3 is CASSQSGTPTNEKLFF. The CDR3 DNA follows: TGTGCCAGCAGCCAATCCGGGACACCAACTAATGAAAAACTGTTTTTT.